This TCR beta chain is drawn from a study of beta chain features in type 1 diabetes (dated by TCRdb to 2017 to 2018). As for the study more broadly: Mean age, gender distribution, total cell number and subset yield were not different between patients and healthy donors. Whereas all 30 or so donors provided naive and central memory subsets, regulatory and stem cell-like memory subsets were isolated from just 8 patients and roughly 8 healthy donors. In the study, TCRB repertoires of sorted circulating CD4+ T cell subsets from recently diagnosed type 1 diabetes patients were compared with those of matched healthy donors. A total of 100 million to 110 million sorted cells were examined across all samples, and a strong correlation was observed between cell number per subset and RNA yield. Beyond this particular receptor, the publication reports: Patients with type 1 diabetes made fewer insertions and deleted more nucleotides at VDJ recombination sites, implying thymic rearrangement abnormalities. Because cDNA was sequenced instead of genomic DNA, activated cells with high expression could be over-represented, although the groups did not differ in activation or CD3 levels. Because small numbers of individuals were included in the HLA sub-analyses, any influence of HLA type on TCRB rearrangement was left unresolved. PCR might favor shorter templates, but patient and control samples were amplified and corrected together, so any skew would affect both groups equally. Type 1 diabetes patients showed a moderate but significant shortening of TCRB CDR3 length in all four CD4+ subsets. Naive, central memory and regulatory TCRB repertoires appeared to be more alike among patients than among healthy donors.

The High Capacity cDNA Reverse Transcription Kit was used to reverse transcribe all of the isolated RNA, meaning that expressed TCRB transcripts were what got sequenced. Deep immunoSEQ sequencing was performed on naive, central memory and regulatory T cell samples, with an average of roughly 4 million total reads per sample. After sorted cells were lysed in RLT buffer, RNA was extracted with DNase-treated RNeasy Micro or Mini kits, with the choice depending on cell number. Each cell subset was processed on its own to prevent cross-contamination, while patient and healthy donor samples were processed together. TCRB sequences were amplified from cDNA with the immunoSEQ multiplex PCR, producing 87-bp fragments spanning the CDR3 region. Sequencing of the amplicons was done on the Illumina HiSeq platform. For the original study's pipeline: Synthetic template baselines were used to correct PCR bias computationally, reads within Hamming distance 2 were collapsed together, and singletons that could not be merged were discarded. Reads were aligned against IMGT so that V, D and J genes, CDR3 length and insertions or deletions at six rearrangement sites could be assigned. Clonotype counts were normalized to sorted cell number within each subset before computing true diversity and Gini coefficients with the tcR R package. Repertoire sharing was quantified using the overlap coefficient calculated on TCRB nucleotide sequences. As stored in TCRdb, this immuneACCESS dataset retains in-frame rearrangements with V and J assigned. A fraction of the clones does not appear; measured against another copy, unresolved V genes explain less than half of the discrepancy, and the remainder lacks a known reason. D and trimming were read from the DNA, whereas the V and J calls and clone size are those reported in that table. A total of more than 50,000 clones appear in this sample, approximately 59% of them only once. The ten largest clones take up roughly 2.2% of the sample.

The CDR3 runs 18 amino acids, cysteine and phenylalanine included. Here the CDR3 DNA is all that survives: 54 bases in frame from base 1. V and J are trimmed by 1 base and 7 bases, and the gene matches miss 8 bases of the junction. For CDR1 and CDR2, the germline V gene lists KGHSH and LQKENI. Points on this clone: Its antigen is unknown. No much larger clonotype is one base removed from it; base qualities were not supplied.

Each donor gave one peripheral blood draw, averaging approximately 110 mL, which was collected into heparinised tubes. A BD FACSAria II was used to sort naive, central memory, regulatory and stem cell-like memory CD4+ T cells with a panel that included CD45RO, CCR7, CD25, CD127, CD95 and CD27. A purity above 95% was achieved for all sorted populations. PBMCs were separated immediately by Lymphoprep density gradient centrifugation and were stained directly, without being cultured. So that batch effects would be minimized, each experiment stained and sorted samples in pairs, pairing one healthy donor with one patient.

This TCR came from a woman aged 18-29 years in good health. The receptor chain draws on TRBV18 and TRBJ2-2; 14 bases in the middle match TRBD2. The sequenced material came from Tregs from blood. Interpreted using the paper, the cell subset or site label stands for: regulatory CD4+ T cells. The DNA is as follows: TGTGCCAGCTCACCACTAGGGACTAGCGGGAGACCTGACGGGGAGCTGTTTTTT. This is translated as CASSPLGTSGRPDGELFF.